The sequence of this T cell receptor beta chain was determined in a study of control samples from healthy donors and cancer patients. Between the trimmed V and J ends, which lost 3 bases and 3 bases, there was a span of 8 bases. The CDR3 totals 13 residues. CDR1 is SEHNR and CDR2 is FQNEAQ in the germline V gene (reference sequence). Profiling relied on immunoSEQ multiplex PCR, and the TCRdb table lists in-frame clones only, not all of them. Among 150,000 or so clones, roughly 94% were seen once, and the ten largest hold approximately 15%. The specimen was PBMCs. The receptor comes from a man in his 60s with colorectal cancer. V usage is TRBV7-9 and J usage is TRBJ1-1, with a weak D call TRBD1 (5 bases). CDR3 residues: CASSFPGDTEAFF. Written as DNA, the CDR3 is TGTGCCAGCAGCTTTCCGGGGGACACTGAAGCTTTCTTT. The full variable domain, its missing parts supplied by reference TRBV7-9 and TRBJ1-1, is DTGVSQNPRHKITKRGQNVTFRCDPISEHNRLYWYRQTLGQGPEFLTYFQNEAQLEKSRLLSDRFSAERPKGSFSTLEIQRTEQGDSAMYLCASSFPGDTEAFFGQGTRLTVV.